These 21 T cell receptor beta chains were sequenced from one sample in a study of blood T cell repertoires in COVID-19. Using immunoSEQ multiplex PCR, the repertoire was profiled, and TCRdb retains in-frame clones only, with some absent. The sample consists of fewer than 110,000 clones, around four fifths of them appearing once. Material: peripheral blood. These receptors were obtained from a man between 65 and 85 years old with acute or convalescent COVID-19.

The chain joins TRBV11-3 to TRBJ2-7; D is possibly TRBD2 (6 bases). The CDR3 runs 13 residues. V lost 5 bases and J lost 6, with 14 bases in between. Per the germline V gene, CDR1 is SGHNT and CDR2 is YENEEA. The CDR3 sequence: CASSPGGATEQYF. CDR3 DNA sequence: TGTGCCAGCAGCCCCGGGGGAGCGACCGAGCAGTACTTC.

The chain links TRBV5-1 to TRBJ2-6, with 7 nucleotides matching TRBD2. This CDR3 is 16 amino acids long. Trimming removed 4 bases from V and 2 bases from J; junction bases left unmatched: 6. Per germline, CDR1 SGHRS and CDR2 YFSETQ. CDR3 bases: TGCGCCAGCAGCCCTGTGGGGGGGGCTGGGGCCAACGTCCTGACTTTC. Translated: CASSPVGGAGANVLTF.

The J gene is TRBJ1-6, the V gene TRBV27; weak D call: TRBD1 (5 bases). The germline V gene has CDR1 MNHEY and CDR2 SMNVEV (reference sequence). Trimming took off 8 bases at V and 14 bases at J, with 16 bases between the two ends. There are 12 residues in the CDR3. The CDR3, as DNA: TGTGCCAGCGGCGACAGCCACCGGGCCCTCCACTTT. Translated, it gives CASGDSHRALHF.

This chain joins TRBV25-1 and TRBJ1-2, with D unresolved. The CDR3 is 11 amino acids. Germline assignment: CDR1 MGHDK and CDR2 SYGVNS. V was cut by 2 bases and J by 8 bases, with 6 bases left in between. The CDR3 region is CASSETLGYTF. The DNA of the CDR3 is TGTGCCAGCAGTGAAACCCTAGGCTACACCTTC.

The rearrangement uses TRBV4-3 and TRBJ1-6; 7 bases align to TRBD1. The V and J ends lost 1 base and 5 bases, in that order; junction bases with no gene match: 2. The CDR3 runs 15 residues. Per the germline V gene, CDR1 is LGHNA and CDR2 is YSLEER. CDR3 loop: CASSQGQGDNSPLHF. DNA for the CDR3: TGCGCCAGCAGCCAAGGTCAGGGGGATAATTCACCCCTCCACTTT.

V gene TRBV3-1 (or the pseudogene TRBV3-2) combines with J gene TRBJ1-4; TRBD1 is a possible D gene (6 bases). CDR3 length: 17 amino acids. V was clipped by 4 bases and J by 0 bases, with 15 bases between them. Germline V CDR1 and CDR2: LGHDT, YNNKEL (reference sequence). CDR3 region: CASSRPVDSATNEKLFF. The CDR3 bases are TGTGCCAGCAGCCGCCCAGTGGACAGCGCAACTAATGAAAAACTGTTTTTT.

V gene TRBV27 combines with J gene TRBJ1-3, with D possibly matching TRBD1 (5 bases). Trimming took 0 bases from V and 10 from J, leaving 13 bases between them. There are 14 residues in the CDR3. Germline V gene lookup returns CDR1 MNHEY and CDR2 SMNVEV (reference sequence). CDR3 loop: CASSLSFRESTIYF. CDR3 coding DNA: TGTGCCAGCAGTTTATCGTTCAGGGAAAGTACCATATATTTT.

The rearrangement uses TRBV2 and TRBJ1-4, with TRBD1 identical over 10 bases. J was trimmed by 5 bases and V by 5 bases; bases with no gene match: 5. The CDR3 is made up of 15 amino acids. Germline V gives CDR1 SNHLY, CDR2 FYNNEI. The CDR3 nucleotides read TGTGCCAGCAGTTTACCGGGACAGGGGAATGAAAAACTGTTTTTT. Its translation: CASSLPGQGNEKLFF.

The chain is built from TRBV19 and TRBJ2-1, with D perhaps matching TRBD1 (5 bases). The V end was cut by 1 base, the J end by 5 bases, with 9 bases between. The CDR3 extends over 14 amino acids. Germline lookup yields CDR1 LNHDA and CDR2 SQIVND (reference sequence). CDR3 amino acids: CASSIGGRDNEQFF. The CDR3 nucleotides read TGTGCCAGTAGTATAGGCGGCAGGGACAATGAGCAGTTCTTC.

On this clone itself: The junction differs from germline at one of its ends, possibly a read error. The chain has TRBV14 and TRBJ1-6; the D is unclear. Germline V CDR1 and CDR2: SGHDN, FVKESK. CDR3 length equals 13 residues. CDR3 in DNA: TGTGCCAGCAGCAAAGACTACCTAGCTCCCCTCCACTTT. Translation gives CASSKDYLAPLHF.

J is TRBJ1-1 and V is TRBV29-1; D uncertain. The CDR3 runs to 14 residues. V was trimmed by 1 base and J by 5 bases, leaving 14 bases between them. Germline lookup yields CDR1 SQVTM and CDR2 ANQGSEA. The CDR3 DNA sequence: TGCAGCGTTGAAGGGGCGGCGGGAGGGACTGAAGCTTTCTTT. As protein: CSVEGAAGGTEAFF.

The gene calls are TRBV5-4 and TRBJ2-5, with 10 bases that match TRBD2. J lost 2 bases, V lost 0 bases, and 1 base had no gene match. The CDR3 spans 15 residues. Germline lookup yields CDR1 SGHNT and CDR2 YYREEE (reference sequence). The CDR3 protein is CASSLGSGGQETQYF. The CDR3, as DNA: TGTGCCAGCAGCTTGGGTAGCGGGGGGCAAGAGACCCAGTACTTC. The full variable domain, its missing parts supplied by reference TRBV5-4 and TRBJ2-5, is ETGVTQSPTHLIKTRGQQVTLRCSSQSGHNTVSWYQQALGQGPQFIFQYYREEENGRGNFPPRFSGLQFPNYSSELNVNALELDDSALYLCASSLGSGGQETQYFGPGTRLLVL.

This chain joins TRBV7-3 and TRBJ1-1; tentatively, D is TRBD1 (6 bases). CDR3 length: 13 residues. V lost 4 bases and J 1 base, leaving 7 bases between the germline ends. CDR1 and CDR2 from the germline V gene are SGHTA and FQGTGA. The CDR3 region is CASSSTGNTEAFF. The CDR3 bases are TGTGCCAGCAGCTCGACAGGGAACACTGAAGCTTTCTTT.

This clone has just a few counts. CDR3 region: CASSEWWSDRLNQPQHF. The CDR3 DNA sequence: TGTGCCAGTAGCGAATGGTGGTCGGACAGACTCAATCAGCCCCAGCATTTT. V gene TRBV19 combines with J gene TRBJ1-5; perhaps TRBD1 as D (6 bases). This CDR3 region has 17 residues. Deletions cut 6 bases from V and 3 bases from J, with 21 bases between. Looked up from germline, CDR1 is LNHDA and CDR2 is SQIVND (reference sequence).

J is TRBJ1-3 and V is TRBV6-5; D ambiguous. Trimming shortened V by 6 bases and J by 4 bases, and 16 bases separated the two germline ends. The CDR3 extends over 15 amino acids. The germline gives CDR1 MNHEY, CDR2 SVGAGI. The CDR3 nucleotides read TGTGCCAGCAGAACAAACTTTGCGGGGGGAAACACCATATATTTT. Protein product: CASRTNFAGGNTIYF.

The chain links TRBV15 to TRBJ2-3; D is unresolved. Germline V gives CDR1 LNHNV, CDR2 YYDKDF (reference sequence). This CDR3 is 12 amino acids long. With 7 bases removed from V and 1 base from J, the gap between germline ends came to 6 bases. The CDR3 DNA follows: TGTGCCACCAAAGCGCGCACAGATACGCAGTATTTT. Translating it yields CATKARTDTQYF.

This clone was seen only a few times. V gene TRBV6-4 combines with J gene TRBJ2-3; TRBD2 agrees at 8 bases. The ends lost 0 bases at V and 1 base at J; junction bases unmatched: 0. Germline CDR1 reads MRHNA; CDR2 reads SNTAGT. The CDR3 is 15 amino acids. The CDR3 DNA is TGTGCCAGCAGTGACTCGCGGGGGGGCACAGATACGCAGTATTTT. Amino acid sequence: CASSDSRGGTDTQYF.

This clone was counted a few times. The chain has TRBV9 and TRBJ2-3; 10 bases fit TRBD1. Germline CDR1 SGDLS, CDR2 YYNGEE. V shed 0 bases, J shed 4 bases, and the junction held 5 bases outside the gene matches. The CDR3 contains 16 residues. In DNA, the CDR3 is TGTGCCAGCAGCGTAGTCTCGGGACAGGGGTCAGATACGCAGTATTTT. Protein product: CASSVVSGQGSDTQYF.

This clone was recorded many times. The chain employs TRBV7-2 and TRBJ2-7; 7 positions match TRBD1. After removal of 4 bases from V and 3 bases from J, the junction contained 9 bases not matched to a gene. CDR3 size: 15 residues. Germline V gives CDR1 SGHTA, CDR2 FQGNSA. CDR3 coding DNA: TGTGCCAGCAGCTCCTCCCGGACAGGCGTCTACGAGCAGTACTTC. Encoded protein: CASSSSRTGVYEQYF.

This clone was picked up one time. This sequence joins TRBV18 and TRBJ2-2; D gene ambiguous. V lost 3 bases and J 0 bases, leaving 14 bases between the germline ends. The CDR3 spans 17 residues. CDR1 is KGHSH and CDR2 is LQKENI in the germline V gene. CDR3 amino acids: CASSPPSQRANTGELFF. DNA of the CDR3: TGTGCCAGCTCACCCCCCTCCCAGCGCGCGAACACCGGGGAGCTGTTTTTT.

The chain uses TRBV6-5 and TRBJ2-1; D perhaps matches TRBD2 (7 bases). V gave up 10 bases and J gave up 7 bases, with 17 bases separating them. Per the germline V gene, CDR1 is MNHEY and CDR2 is SVGAGI. CDR3 length: 13 residues. CDR3 bases: TGTGCCACCTCCCGGGGGGCGCAGAATGAGCAGTTCTTC. Translated, it gives CATSRGAQNEQFF.